Each of the 7 T cell receptor beta chains below was sequenced from the same sample in a study of T cells after yellow fever vaccination. MiXCR, applied by TCRdb to the 5' RACE reads, yields one record per CDR3 protein. The sample lists 500,000 to 650,000 distinct CDR3 sequences; roughly 13% were seen once. The source material was PBMCs, sampled on the day of the yellow fever booster vaccination. The origin of the receptors is a man aged 30 to 39 who received the YFV17D yellow fever vaccine.

On this clonotype: Since a much larger clone is just one base distant, this may be a read error. The chain uses TRBV7-6 and TRBJ2-2; 8 nucleotides align to TRBD2. CDR3 length: 15 residues. CDR1 and CDR2 from the germline V gene are SGHVS and FNYEAQ. J gave up 9 bases and V 4 bases, and 10 bases lay outside the gene matches. The DNA for the CDR3 is TGTGCCAGCAGCTCCGAGACGGGAGGGCCCTGGGAGCTGTTTTTT. This sequence encodes CASSSETGGPWELFF.

This clonotype has just a few counts. The chain carries TRBV30 and TRBJ2-5; D possibly corresponds to TRBD1 (6 bases). Germline values: CDR1 GTSNPN, CDR2 SVGIG (reference sequence). The CDR3 is made up of 11 amino acids. V was cut by 1 base and J by 7 bases, with 7 bases left in between. CDR3 protein: CAWSGGGTQYF. The DNA for the CDR3 is TGTGCCTGGAGTGGAGGGGGGACCCAGTACTTC.

The CDR3 DNA is TGCAGTGCTAGAGATTGGGAGGGCGGGATGCGCAATGAGCAGTTCTTC. Its translation: CSARDWEGGMRNEQFF. The chain has TRBV20-1 and TRBJ2-1; 7 bases line up with TRBD2. V dropped 0 bases and J dropped 6; count of bases not matched to a gene: 11. Germline lookup yields CDR1 DFQATT and CDR2 SNEGSKA (reference sequence). This CDR3 has 16 residues.

The V gene is TRBV5-1, the J gene TRBJ2-1; 9 nucleotides align to TRBD2. CDR1 SGHRS and CDR2 YFSETQ come from the germline V gene. The ends lost 4 bases at V and 8 bases at J; junction bases unmatched: 10. The CDR3 runs to 15 residues. Written as DNA, the CDR3 is TGCGCCAGCAGCGCCCGGGTAGCGGGAGTATATGAGCAGTTCTTC. This gives the protein CASSARVAGVYEQFF.

This rearrangement joins TRBV19 to TRBJ2-1; D is unclear. Per the germline V gene, CDR1 is LNHDA and CDR2 is SQIVND (reference sequence). This CDR3 region has 13 residues. Trimming shortened V by 1 base and J by 4 bases, and 5 bases separated the two germline ends. CDR3 in DNA: TGTGCCAGTAGTATAGGGGCGTACAATGAGCAGTTCTTC. It codes for CASSIGAYNEQFF.

This clonotype was seen ten or more times. V and J are TRBV28 and TRBJ2-1; 9 bases are a match to TRBD1. The V segment lost 5 bases and the J segment 1 base; nucleotides outside the gene matches: 3. There are 15 residues in the CDR3. Germline V gives CDR1 MDHEN, CDR2 SYDVKM. This chain's CDR3 is CASSRQGVSYNEQFF. The CDR3 bases are TGTGCCAGCAGTCGACAGGGGGTATCCTACAATGAGCAGTTCTTC. The variable domain in full, completed from reference TRBV28 and TRBJ2-1, reads DVKVTQSSRYLVKRTGEKVFLECVQDMDHENMFWYRQDPGLGLRLIYFSYDVKMKEKGDIPEGYSVSREKKERFSLILESASTNQTSMYLCASSRQGVSYNEQFFGPGTRLTVL.

The gene calls are TRBV5-1 and TRBJ2-1, with TRBD2 matching over 10 bases. From germline, CDR1 is SGHRS and CDR2 YFSETQ. V lost 2 bases to trimming and J lost 7 bases; unmatched junction nucleotides: 15. This CDR3 is 18 amino acids long. CDR3 residues: CASSLKVASGSQKNEQFF. Written as DNA, the CDR3 is TGCGCCAGCAGCTTAAAGGTGGCTAGCGGGAGTCAGAAGAATGAGCAGTTCTTC. Supplemented by reference TRBV5-1 and TRBJ2-1, the full variable domain reads KAGVTQTPRYLIKTRGQQVTLSCSPISGHRSVSWYQQTPGQGLQFLFEYFSETQRNKGNFPGRFSGRQFSNSRSEMNVSTLELGDSALYLCASSLKVASGSQKNEQFFGPGTRLTVL.